These T cell receptor beta chains were read from a single sample in a study of T cells in Graves' hyperthyroidism and ophthalmopathy. TCRdb processed the multiplex PCR reads anew with MiXCR; each CDR3 protein has one entry. The table lists hundreds of thousands of distinct CDR3 sequences, more than 15% of them singletons, with about 3.5% in the top ten. Sequenced: blood. These TCRs come from a woman in her thirties or forties with Graves' ophthalmopathy. The CDR3 runs from the conserved cysteine through the conserved F or W. Fields, in order: J gene, V gene, clone size, D gene, CDR3 DNA, CDR3 protein. D genes are given only for firm matches. Size is stated for part of the rows, as once, few or many counts, or as a class when the clone is expanded.

J: TRBJ2-1; V: TRBV3-1; size: few; D: TRBD2; DNA: TGTGCCAGCAGCCCCGGTAGCGGGGGGTCCAATGAGCAGTTCTTC; CDR3: CASSPGSGGSNEQFF
J: TRBJ1-2; V: TRBV4-1; size: few; D: TRBD1; DNA: TGCGCCAGCAGCTCGCGGGACAGGGCAAAAACCTCAGACTATGGCTACACCTTC; CDR3: CASSSRDRAKTSDYGYTF
J: TRBJ2-2; V: TRBV29-1; size: many; D: TRBD1; DNA: TGCAGCGTTGGACAGGGTGACACCGGGGAGCTGTTTTTT; CDR3: CSVGQGDTGELFF
J: TRBJ1-2; V: TRBV6-5; size: few; D: NA; DNA: TGTGCCAGCAGTTACCACCGCGGCTACACCTTC; CDR3: CASSYHRGYTF
J: TRBJ2-2; V: TRBV3-1; size: many; D: NA; DNA: TGTGCCAGCAGCCAAGATTCGGGGGACGGCACCGGGGAGCTGTTTTTT; CDR3: CASSQDSGDGTGELFF
J: TRBJ1-2; V: TRBV5-1; size: many; D: NA; DNA: TGCGCCAGCAGCTCCCTCATGGGGACAAGCCATGGCTACACCTTC; CDR3: CASSSLMGTSHGYTF
J: TRBJ2-1; V: TRBV5-1; size: few; D: NA; DNA: TGCGCCAGCAGCTTGGCCAAGGGCAACACAGGGTTTTCTTACAATGAGCAGTTCTTC; CDR3: CASSLAKGNTGFSYNEQFF
J: TRBJ2-5; V: TRBV6-1; size: few; D: TRBD1; DNA: TGTGCCAGCAGCCTCTCTGACAGGGTCGGTGCGGAGACCCAGTACTTC; CDR3: CASSLSDRVGAETQYF
J: TRBJ2-2; V: TRBV3-1; size: NA; D: NA; DNA: TGTGCCAGCAGCCAAGAGGACGATGCAAACACCGGGGAGCTGTTTTTT; CDR3: CASSQEDDANTGELFF
J: TRBJ2-1; V: TRBV7-9; size: many; D: NA; DNA: TGTGCCAGCAGCTTGGGGGGGCCGTCCTACAATGAGCAGTTCTTC; CDR3: CASSLGGPSYNEQFF
J: TRBJ1-1; V: TRBV18; size: few; D: NA; DNA: TGTGCCAGCTCACCTTCGGGGTCCTTAGAAGCTTTCTTT; CDR3: CASSPSGSLEAFF
J: TRBJ2-3; V: TRBV11-2; size: many; D: NA; DNA: TGTGCCAGCAGCTTAGGTGAAGGGTTATCCGATACGCAGTATTTT; CDR3: CASSLGEGLSDTQYF
J: TRBJ1-6; V: TRBV28; size: few; D: NA; DNA: TGTGCCAGCAGTTTCAATTTTAATTCACCCCTCCACTTT; CDR3: CASSFNFNSPLHF
J: TRBJ2-1; V: TRBV2; size: few; D: NA; DNA: TGTGCCAGCTCAGGGGGCCTAGGGGGGGGCAGGGATGAGCAGTTCTTC; CDR3: CASSGGLGGGRDEQFF
J: TRBJ2-5; V: TRBV12-3/TRBV12-4; size: few; D: NA; DNA: TGTGCCAGCAGTTCCGCGGGGACTGAGACCCAGTACTTC; CDR3: CASSSAGTETQYF
J: TRBJ2-3; V: TRBV7-3; size: few; D: TRBD2; DNA: TGTGCCAGCAGTTGGGCCCTAGCGGGAGAGGTAGATACGCAGTATTTT; CDR3: CASSWALAGEVDTQYF
J: TRBJ1-1; V: TRBV27; size: many; D: NA; DNA: TGTGCCAGCAGTTCCGGCAGGGCCGCTTTCTTT; CDR3: CASSSGRAAFF
J: TRBJ2-3; V: TRBV15; size: few; D: NA; DNA: TGTGCCACCAGCAGAGCCCGGGACTCCCGAGGTCCAGATACGCAGTATTTT; CDR3: CATSRARDSRGPDTQYF
J: TRBJ1-1; V: TRBV18; size: many; D: NA; DNA: TGTGCCAGCTCACGATTAGAGGACACTGAAGCTTTCTTT; CDR3: CASSRLEDTEAFF
J: TRBJ1-4; V: TRBV5-1; size: few; D: NA; DNA: TGCGCCAGCAGCTCCTCGGGGAGTAAAAGTGAAAAACTGTTTTTT; CDR3: CASSSSGSKSEKLFF
J: TRBJ1-2; V: TRBV5-5; size: many; D: TRBD1; DNA: TGTGCCAGCAGCTACTCGGGACAGGGGAGCGGCTACACCTTC; CDR3: CASSYSGQGSGYTF
J: TRBJ2-7; V: TRBV12-3/TRBV12-4; size: many; D: TRBD2; DNA: TGTGCCAGCAGTTTAACGCGGGAGACGTACGAGCAGTACTTC; CDR3: CASSLTRETYEQYF
J: TRBJ2-5; V: TRBV29-1; size: NA; D: NA; DNA: TGCAGCGCCGTGGACAGTCGGGAGACCCAGTACTTC; CDR3: CSAVDSRETQYF
J: TRBJ1-1; V: TRBV20-1; size: NA; D: NA; DNA: TGCAGTATCATACGGGGGGCGACCACCACTGAAGCTTTCTTT; CDR3: CSIIRGATTTEAFF
J: TRBJ2-2; V: TRBV7-2; size: NA; D: NA; DNA: TGTGCCAGCAGCTTACGTAACAACTGGGCCGGGGAGCTGTTTTTT; CDR3: CASSLRNNWAGELFF
J: TRBJ1-1; V: TRBV29-1; size: many; D: NA; DNA: TGCAGCGTGAAACGGACGGGTCCTGAAGCTTTCTTT; CDR3: CSVKRTGPEAFF
J: TRBJ2-3; V: TRBV20-1; size: many; D: NA; DNA: TGCAGTGCCGAGATTTGGGACAAACGAACAGATACGCAGTATTTT; CDR3: CSAEIWDKRTDTQYF
J: TRBJ2-3; V: TRBV19; size: few; D: NA; DNA: TGTGCCAGTAGTGGCCCGAATGAGGGAACTAGCACAGATACGCAGTATTTT; CDR3: CASSGPNEGTSTDTQYF
J: TRBJ2-7; V: TRBV10-3; size: NA; D: NA; DNA: TGTGCCATCAGTGAGGGGACTGTCTCCTACGAGCAGTACTTC; CDR3: CAISEGTVSYEQYF
J: TRBJ1-4; V: TRBV6-1; size: NA; D: TRBD1; DNA: TGTGCCAGCAGCTCCGACAGGGGTGGTGAAAAACTGTTTTTT; CDR3: CASSSDRGGEKLFF
J: TRBJ2-2; V: TRBV7-9; size: NA; D: TRBD1; DNA: TGTGCCAGCAGCTTAGGGGACAGACGGAACACCGGGGAGCTGTTTTTT; CDR3: CASSLGDRRNTGELFF
J: TRBJ2-1; V: TRBV7-3; size: many; D: TRBD2; DNA: TGTGCCAGCAAAAGCGGGATTTCAGATGAGCAGTTCTTC; CDR3: CASKSGISDEQFF